This TCR beta chain comes out of a study of blood T cells in healthy people across ages. The CDR3 sequence is 17 residues long. V trimming: 1 base; J trimming: 4 bases; junction bases outside the gene matches: 7. Germline lookup yields CDR1 SEHNR and CDR2 FQNEAQ (reference sequence). Study-level points and caveats: PBMCs went unsorted, and a conclusive naive versus antigen-experienced comparison was therefore prevented.

As to this clonotype: The target antigen is unknown.

PCR was performed a second time for 7 to 11 cycles using a sample-barcoded 5' primer and a J-beta primer mix. Every cDNA was tagged by a template-switch adaptor with 12 random nucleotides. In TCRdb, the 5' RACE reads were re-called with MiXCR into one record per CDR3 protein. This table has some 1,000,000 distinct CDR3 sequences, around 25% appearing once. No fewer than 6 million PBMCs went into each sample. A minimum of 6 micrograms of total RNA was extracted per sample. The sample was also linked to a second study, of T cells of mothers and their children.

V is TRBV7-9 and J is TRBJ1-1; 12 nucleotides line up with TRBD1. The sequenced sample was blood. The receptor was derived from a girl aged 2 to 10 in good health. CDR3 DNA: TGTGCCAGCAGCTTAGAGTTGGGACAGGGGGCCCTCACTGAAGCTTTCTTT. Translated: CASSLELGQGALTEAFF.